This T cell receptor (beta chain) emerged from a study of vaccination effects on CD4 cells after COVID-19. Findings of the study overall: Marked clonal contraction was seen late after vaccination (in both infection- and vaccine-induced clones). Cross-reactivity with common cold coronaviruses was shown by only 1 of 255 vaccine-induced clones in healthy vaccinees.

Comments on this clone: Its antigen is unidentified.

Antigen-specific CD4+ T cells expanded by the ViraFEST assay with viral peptide pools were then sequenced. Subsequent to a culture period of approximately 11 days, CD4+ T cells were isolated. Previously uninfected by SARS-CoV-2, the vaccine recipients also showed negative nucleocapsid antibodies. Peptides at roughly 10 ug/ml and IL-2 at 9 to 10 IU/ml were added to roughly 2 million PBMC per well. Fresh IL-2-containing medium replaced half the medium on days 3 and 7. The assay was immunoSEQ multiplex PCR, and TCRdb's table has in-frame clones only and misses some. The sample gives about 70,000 clones, about four fifths of which show up once; 12% is in the top ten. CDR1 SGHTA and CDR2 FQGNSA come from the germline V gene. CDR3 size: 11 residues. V shed 4 bases and J shed 5 bases, with 5 bases lying between them.

This sequence was found in a human donor who received a COVID-19 vaccine. The chain couples TRBV7-2 to TRBJ2-5; the D is unclear. The material was CD4+ T cells from PBMCs cultured with SARS-CoV-2 spike peptides, obtained before COVID-19 vaccination. DNA of the CDR3: TGTGCCAGCAGCTCTTCTGAGACCCAGTACTTC. Translated, it gives CASSSSETQYF.